This record looks at one T cell receptor beta chain sequence and its context. What it binds is not known. Sample time point: patch test 3, about 24 weeks after DPC sensitization. Treatment meaning: therapeutic diphenylcyclopropenone sensitization with weekly scalp DPC. Unfractionated whole blood served as the source for total RNA extraction. This entry comes from a study of human T cells and chemical hapten exposure. Per the original methods: Sampled TCR counts reached a median of approximately 93,000 per sample, with values ranging from about 20,000 to 750,000. TCRdb passed the RACE reads through MiXCR, listing each CDR3 protein once. These V and J calls rely on TCRdb rather than the paper's analysis. The table lists roughly 200,000 distinct CDR3 sequences, approximately 26% of them singletons. Trimming took off 0 bases at V and 9 bases at J, with 12 bases between the two ends. CDR3 length: 14 residues. Germline CDR1 is SGHTA and CDR2 is FQGNSA.

The study's findings and limits: In the PT1 data, expanded TCR counts showed a positive correlation with patch test score.

The rearrangement joins TRBV7-2 to TRBJ2-1; the D is unclear. This receptor was identified in a woman in her thirties or forties with alopecia areata. Some clones in this sample may be carry-over from other donors' samples. This specimen was whole blood, taken in connection with sensitization to the hapten diphenylcyclopropenone (DPC). The CDR3 DNA reads as TGTGCCAGCAGCTTAGCCTTGTGGAGAGGTGAGCAGTTCTTC. Protein sequence: CASSLALWRGEQFF.